This TCR beta chain was observed in a study of response to subunit inactivated influenza vaccine (dated by TCRdb to the late 2010s). Notes on the research overall: Deep quantitative profiling of the T cell receptor repertoire was used in the study to follow responses to a trivalent subunit inactivated influenza vaccine.

Details on this clonotype: This clone's antigen is unknown. Per-base qualities were not stored, and no clone one base away is much larger.

Broader findings and caveats from the paper: According to the authors, only a limited number of new T cells may be recruited by each seasonal influenza vaccination.

To prepare the library, RT-PCR was applied. Sequencing used an Illumina HiSeq 2500. The public sequencing data were trimmed at Q25 with fastp and processed into clonotypes with MiXCR by TCRdb, which kept only in-frame beta chains. Each entry is one CDR3 protein sequence, shown with its most common DNA and genes. This sample comprises hundreds of thousands of distinct CDR3 sequences, 10% to 12% of them detected only once. Of the sample, 9.5% to 12% falls within the top ten clones. Including cysteine and phenylalanine, the CDR3 has 15 amino acids. CDR3 DNA is the only sequence kept; it has 45 bases, read in frame from the first base. V loses 5 bases of germline sequence and J loses 1 base, and the interval between the two ends is 15 bases. CDR1 and CDR2 (SGHTA, FQGNSA) derive from the germline V gene. The same data also went into a second study, on T cells expressing NK-cell markers. The second publication reports: TCR beta cDNA libraries were made by 5'RACE template switching that added a universal primer site and unique molecular identifiers. TCR beta-chain repertoires were profiled in sorted CD3+CD56+NKG2C+, CD3+CD56+NKG2C- and CD3+CD56-NKG2C+ T-cell subsets from fewer than 10 donors. Among the eight sequenced donors, seven were HCMV-seropositive and one was HCMV-seronegative. To restrict sorting to alphabetaTCR-expressing T cells, an anti-gammadeltaTCR antibody was added in several experiments. In six donors, the dominant CD3+CD56+NKG2C+ clonotypes ranked among the top 10 CD8+ clonotypes, making up roughly 1.0-7.0% of CD8+ T cells. Those dominant clonotypes were again the most abundant among CD3+CD56-NKG2C+ cells in four donors, at about 25-65%. Whether the expanded NKG2C-expressing T cell clones were specific for HCMV antigens was left unclear. All eight donors whose samples were sequenced were randomly selected healthy volunteers, three of them men and five women. HCMV serostatus was determined by detecting HCMV-specific IgG in serum with a commercial ELISA kit. Ficoll density gradient centrifugation was used to isolate peripheral blood mononuclear cells from blood. For about 6 donors, bulk peripheral blood T-cell repertoires were additionally sequenced from unsorted PBMC. Priming for cDNA synthesis came from the TCR beta constant segment, and two successive PCR amplification steps followed. Libraries were sequenced as 2 x 150 bp reads on Illumina HiSeq 2000/2500, MiSeq or NextSeq. Reads were demultiplexed and grouped by UMI with MIGEC, and clonotypes were assembled and quantified with MiTCR. To exclude erroneous sequences, only TCR cDNA sequences supported by at least two reads were retained. The tcR package was used for downstream repertoire analysis, with clonotypes matched between fractions based on CDR3 nucleotide sequence plus V segment. VDJmatch was used to annotate antigen specificity against VDJdb, with one amino acid substitution in CDR3 permitted.

Sequences were derived from PBMCs from blood, sampled on the day of vaccination. The source is a middle-aged man who received an inactivated influenza vaccine. Donor details come from another sample of the same person, matched by shared clones. This chain is built from TRBV7-2 and TRBJ2-7; the D region possibly corresponds to TRBD1 (6 bases align). This receptor has the CDR3 CASSAGGQRSYEQYF. The DNA reads as follows: TGTGCCAGCAGCGCAGGTGGACAGCGTTCCTACGAGCAGTACTTC.